A single TCR beta chain is shown here with its context. The antigen this receptor binds is unknown. No much larger clone exists at a distance of one base, and base qualities are not known. Participants in the prospective study were aged 18 to 89 years, lived in over 20 United States geographic areas, and enrolled through a virtual design. To assign participants to cohorts, the prospective study relied on clinical history that participants themselves reported in a screening survey and a study questionnaire. ImmuneRACE Cohort 3 recovered participants were defined by two consecutive negative NP/OP PCR tests, healthcare professional clearance, or symptom resolution. In the prospective study, mobile phlebotomists collected whole blood, serum and a nasopharyngeal or oropharyngeal swab from each participant. Prospective study participants could optionally give additional blood draws and questionnaires over an approximately two-month period. Before DNA extraction, blood samples from the prospective study were shipped at room temperature or frozen.

The sample originates from a study of blood T cell repertoires in COVID-19 (dated by TCRdb to between 2020 and 2021). With regard to the full study: The collaborator samples originated in the United States, Italy and Spain and spanned the acute and convalescent phases of COVID-19. The material from the prospective study consisted of cDNA or gDNA derived from T cells, B-cell-depleted T cells, or PBMCs. Where available, HLA class I and class II types were obtained from metadata supplied by the sample provider rather than from assay-based typing. A de-identified subject ID, COVID-19 status, age in years and sex were almost always included in the sample metadata. A freely available public database, intended as a resource for researchers studying the immune response to SARS-CoV-2, is where the repertoires were released. The samples were drawn from two sources: the first 160 participants of the ongoing ImmuneRACE study, and 1,200 or so subjects contributed by 6 global collaborators. The dataset comprised deeply sampled blood TCRbeta repertoires from subjects exposed to, actively infected with, or recovered from COVID-19. General findings and caveats noted by the study authors: Clinical and demographic metadata were provided uncurated, with the amount varying by source and participant.

Between the V and J ends, shortened by 4 bases and 1 base respectively, the junction contains 11 bases. CDR1 and CDR2, looked up from the germline V gene (reference sequence), are LGHDT and YNNKEL. The CDR3 runs 15 residues from the cysteine to the phenylalanine. CDR3 DNA is the only sequence kept; it has 45 bases, read in frame from the first base. TCRbeta CDR3 regions were amplified from genomic DNA using the immunoSEQ Assay, a bias-controlled multiplex PCR. The study's processing was this. The number of nucleated cells in each sample was estimated by amplification of reference gene primers within the assay. To quantify the absolute abundance of each unique TCRbeta CDR3 rearrangement, sequence reads were collapsed and filtered. For each sample, productive Simpson clonality was calculated as the square root of Simpson's diversity index across productive rearrangements. This immuneACCESS table, as held by TCRdb, lists in-frame sequences with V and J called but not all clones. Of the missing ones, under half trace to an unresolved V gene in checked studies; the others have no known cause. From that table come the V and J calls and clone size; the DNA was used to work out D and trimming. The sample has some 430,000 clones on record, roughly 87% of them singletons. Of the sample, approximately 0.65% is held by the ten largest clones.

This receptor was obtained from a man aged 18 to 30 who had recovered from COVID-19. Sequences were obtained from PBMCs or T cells enriched from blood (not recorded which). The V and J segments used are TRBV3-1 (or the pseudogene TRBV3-2) and TRBJ1-5; a tentative D match to TRBD1 spans 6 bases. The CDR3 has the sequence CASSLGQESNQPQHF. The nucleotides read TGTGCCAGCAGCCTGGGACAAGAAAGCAATCAGCCCCAGCATTTT.